This paragraph covers one TCR beta chain sequence. This sample was taken from a study of shared clonotypes between healthy human individuals. Trimming removed 2 bases from V and 6 bases from J, with 16 bases in between. This CDR3 region has 15 residues. CDR1 and CDR2 from the germline V gene are SEHNR and FQNEAQ (reference sequence). Profiling relied on immunoSEQ multiplex PCR, and the TCRdb table lists in-frame clones only, not all of them. Of 950,000 to 1,100,000 clones listed, 65% to 80% are singletons. The chain carries TRBV7-9 and TRBJ1-1; perhaps TRBD1 as D (5 bases). The source of this sequence is a man younger than 35 in good health. Sequences were obtained from memory CD4+ T cells sorted from blood. The subset is: CD45RA-negative fraction. CDR3 in amino acids: CASSLLGELKSEAFF. The DNA for the CDR3 is TGTGCCAGCAGCTTACTGGGGGAGTTGAAATCTGAAGCTTTCTTT. The full variable domain, with the rest looked up from reference TRBV7-9 and TRBJ1-1, is DTGVSQNPRHKITKRGQNVTFRCDPISEHNRLYWYRQTLGQGPEFLTYFQNEAQLEKSRLLSDRFSAERPKGSFSTLEIQRTEQGDSAMYLCASSLLGELKSEAFFGQGTRLTVV.